This T cell receptor beta chain was found in a study of blood T cells in healthy people across ages. Overall study context: With template switching, about one barcoded beta molecule was captured per two T cells. The study, taken as a whole, reports: More naive CD4+ cells and higher diversity were found in long-lived than in aged donors. Correlation between TCR beta diversity and naive T cell percentage was strong.

Next came a second PCR, run for about 6 to 12 cycles, which used a sample-barcoded 5' primer along with a J-beta primer mix. TCRdb re-derived calls from the 5' RACE reads in MiXCR, one entry per CDR3 protein. The data show more than 800,000 distinct CDR3 sequences, 29% seen once. About this clonotype: Its antigen remains unknown.

Extractions gave at least 6 micrograms of total RNA per sample. Germline V gives CDR1 SGHAT, CDR2 FQNNGV. CDR3 length equals 15 residues. Trimming left V 1 base short and J 3 bases short, with 11 bases between. This receptor was obtained from a woman over 75 in good health. Input material: blood. The chain joins TRBV11-2 to TRBJ2-3; D unresolved. Here the CDR3 reads CASSLVRSRTDTQYF. The CDR3 coding sequence is TGTGCCAGCAGCTTAGTCAGGAGTCGAACAGATACGCAGTATTTT.